This is a list of T cell receptor beta chains from one sample in a study of blood T cell repertoires in COVID-19. Profiled with immunoSEQ multiplex PCR; TCRdb holds only in-frame clones, not every one. The sample shows roughly 40,000 clones, approximately 94% of them seen only once. The sample consisted of peripheral blood. The receptors were sampled from a man aged 50 to 59 with COVID-19, enrolled during active disease. Each CDR3 is given with its conserved first and last residue. D genes are given only for firm matches. A clone size is listed for some rows: how often the clone was seen (once, few, many), or a class if it is expanded.

clone_size j_call d_call v_call cdr3_aa cdr3_nt
NA TRBJ1-2 TRBD1 TRBV5-1 CASSQRGQGAKGYTF TGCGCCAGCAGCCAAAGGGGACAGGGGGCTAAAGGCTACACCTTC
NA TRBJ1-5 NA TRBV2 CASSYTGISNQPQHF TGTGCCAGCAGTTACACAGGAATTAGCAATCAGCCCCAGCATTTT
NA TRBJ1-1 NA TRBV2 CASSPQGGTEAFF TGTGCCAGCAGTCCCCAAGGGGGTACTGAAGCTTTCTTT
NA TRBJ1-4 TRBD1 TRBV5-8 CASSLWGQGATNEKLFF TGTGCCAGCAGCTTGTGGGGACAGGGGGCGACTAATGAAAAACTGTTTTTT
NA TRBJ2-5 NA TRBV5-1 CASSGVRQGMETQYF TGCGCCAGCAGCGGGGTACGGCAGGGGATGGAGACCCAGTACTTC
once TRBJ2-1 TRBD1 TRBV7-9 CASRPNRGNEQFF TGTGCCAGCAGGCCTAACAGGGGGAATGAGCAGTTCTTC
NA TRBJ2-1 TRBD1 TRBV11-2 CASSSTLTGGNEQFF TGTGCCAGCAGCTCCACCCTAACAGGGGGCAATGAGCAGTTCTTC
NA TRBJ1-5 NA TRBV30 CAWIQGRDTHSNQPQHF TGTGCCTGGATCCAGGGCCGGGACACCCATAGCAATCAGCCCCAGCATTTT
NA TRBJ2-3 TRBD1 TRBV19 CASSPAGTGVADTQYF TGTGCCAGTAGTCCAGCGGGGACAGGGGTAGCAGATACGCAGTATTTT
NA TRBJ2-1 TRBD2 TRBV5-1 CASSPYLAGYNNEQFF TGCGCCAGCAGCCCCTACCTAGCGGGGTATAACAATGAGCAGTTCTTC
NA TRBJ2-3 NA TRBV4-2 CASSQDHRGYTDTQYF TGTGCCAGCAGCCAAGACCACCGGGGGTACACAGATACGCAGTATTTT
NA TRBJ2-1 NA TRBV4-2 CASSQDRGGAGYNEQFF TGTGCCAGCAGCCAAGATCGGGGCGGTGCGGGGTACAATGAGCAGTTCTTC
NA TRBJ2-1 TRBD2 TRBV7-6 CASSHGAGDEQFF TGTGCCAGCAGCCATGGGGCGGGAGATGAGCAGTTCTTC
few TRBJ2-2 TRBD1 TRBV5-1 CASSLAGTGFSGELFF TGCGCCAGCAGCTTGGCTGGGACAGGGTTTTCGGGGGAGCTGTTTTTT
NA TRBJ2-5 NA TRBV5-1 CASSLDRFGPQETQYF TGCGCCAGCAGCTTGGATCGGTTTGGGCCGCAAGAGACCCAGTACTTC
NA TRBJ2-3 NA TRBV7-9 CASSPSTDTQYF TGTGCCAGCAGCCCTAGCACAGATACGCAGTATTTT
NA TRBJ2-7 TRBD1 TRBV29-1 CSVITGAYEQYF TGCAGCGTTATAACAGGGGCCTACGAGCAGTACTTC
once TRBJ2-6 NA TRBV28 CASTDTGSGANVLTF TGTGCCAGCACCGACACAGGGTCTGGGGCCAACGTCCTGACTTTC
NA TRBJ2-7 NA TRBV14 CASSQGHGHLYEQYF TGTGCCAGCAGCCAAGGGCACGGACATCTTTACGAGCAGTACTTC
NA TRBJ1-3 NA TRBV30 CAWTPVRVDGNTIYF TGTGCCTGGACCCCCGTCCGGGTAGATGGAAACACCATATATTTT
NA TRBJ1-2 TRBD1 TRBV19 CASSLPGGRDYGYTF TGTGCCAGTAGTCTTCCAGGGGGCCGGGACTATGGCTACACCTTC
NA TRBJ1-6 NA TRBV3-1/TRBV3-2 CASSQGLGPNSPLHF TGTGCCAGCAGCCAAGGTCTCGGTCCCAATTCACCCCTCCACTTT
NA TRBJ2-5 NA TRBV19 CASSIDPTGWETQYF TGTGCCAGTAGTATAGATCCAACAGGGTGGGAGACCCAGTACTTC
NA TRBJ1-2 TRBD1 TRBV5-1 CASSWGYRGKGYTF TGCGCCAGCAGCTGGGGTTACAGGGGAAAAGGCTACACCTTC
NA TRBJ1-1 TRBD1 TRBV18 CASSTTGALEAFF TGTGCCAGCTCAACAACAGGGGCGCTCGAAGCTTTCTTT
NA TRBJ2-7 TRBD2 TRBV19 CASSPAGGGEQYF TGTGCCAGTAGTCCGGCCGGGGGGGGTGAGCAGTACTTC
NA TRBJ2-3 TRBD1 TRBV10-3 CAISGAGQGSTDTQYF TGTGCCATCAGTGGTGCGGGACAGGGTAGCACAGATACGCAGTATTTT
NA TRBJ2-5 TRBD2 TRBV19 CASSIEGLAGPQETQYF TGTGCCAGTAGTATAGAGGGACTAGCGGGCCCACAAGAGACCCAGTACTTC
once TRBJ2-1 NA TRBV6-1 CASSEDFYNEQFF TGTGCCAGCAGTGAGGACTTCTACAATGAGCAGTTCTTC
NA TRBJ2-5 TRBD1 TRBV6-6 CASKGAWETQYF TGTGCCAGTAAGGGGGCATGGGAGACCCAGTACTTC
NA TRBJ2-5 NA TRBV20-1 CSASYPGQGKETQYF TGCAGTGCTAGTTACCCCGGGCAGGGCAAAGAGACCCAGTACTTC
NA TRBJ2-2 TRBD2 TRBV11-2 CASSLVVGGLAELFF TGTGCCAGCAGCTTAGTGGTTGGGGGACTAGCGGAGCTGTTTTTT
NA TRBJ1-1 TRBD1 TRBV4-3 CASSQRRQGTEAFF TGCGCCAGCAGCCAACGGAGACAGGGCACTGAAGCTTTCTTT
NA TRBJ2-7 TRBD2 TRBV11-2 CASSRNPTGGDEQYF TGTGCCAGCAGCCGCAATCCGACGGGGGGGGACGAGCAGTACTTC
NA TRBJ2-7 TRBD2 TRBV5-6 CASSLLTSGPYEQYF TGTGCCAGCAGCTTGCTAACTAGCGGACCCTACGAGCAGTACTTC
NA TRBJ2-7 NA TRBV7-9 CASSLAIQTYEQYF TGTGCCAGCAGCTTAGCGATTCAGACCTACGAGCAGTACTTC
NA TRBJ1-1 NA TRBV28 CASSLFWGQLNTEAFF TGTGCCAGCAGTTTATTCTGGGGGCAACTGAACACTGAAGCTTTCTTT
NA TRBJ1-3 TRBD1 TRBV2 CASSLNSQGISGNTIYF TGTGCCAGCAGCCTGAATTCACAGGGGATCTCTGGAAACACCATATATTTT
NA TRBJ2-6 NA TRBV27 CASSLFSGSSGANVLTF TGTGCCAGCAGTTTGTTCTCGGGTAGCTCTGGGGCCAACGTCCTGACTTTC
few TRBJ1-2 NA TRBV4-3 CASSQDYGGGYGYTF TGCGCCAGCAGCCAAGATTATGGGGGGGGCTATGGCTACACCTTC
NA TRBJ2-7 NA TRBV27 CAIHSLQVPYEQYF TGTGCCATCCATTCCCTACAGGTCCCCTACGAGCAGTACTTC
NA TRBJ2-1 TRBD2 TRBV2 CASSKGGLAGANEQFF TGTGCCAGCAGTAAGGGGGGGCTAGCGGGAGCGAATGAGCAGTTCTTC
NA TRBJ1-6 TRBD1 TRBV24-1 CATSSGRGLSPLHF TGTGCCACCAGTAGCGGCAGGGGGCTTTCACCCCTCCACTTT
NA TRBJ2-7 TRBD2 TRBV6-5 CASSYSASGSGEQYF TGTGCCAGCAGTTACTCGGCTAGCGGGAGTGGGGAGCAGTACTTC
NA TRBJ1-2 NA TRBV18 CASSPLGAGGANYGYTF TGTGCCAGCTCCCCACTCGGGGCGGGGGGAGCTAACTATGGCTACACCTTC
NA TRBJ1-1 TRBD1 TRBV9 CASSVNWDRESEAFF TGTGCCAGCAGCGTAAACTGGGACAGGGAATCTGAAGCTTTCTTT
NA TRBJ1-1 TRBD1 TRBV19 CASTWDRGTEAFF TGTGCCAGTACCTGGGACAGGGGCACTGAAGCTTTCTTT